This T cell receptor (beta chain) was profiled in a study of blood T cell repertoires in COVID-19. Whole-study context: Acute and convalescent COVID-19 specimens originated in the United States, Italy and Spain.

Everyone who took part was 18 to 89 years old, and they came from about 25 US areas. Participant-reported clinical history was the basis for cohort assignment. Authors' processing steps: For nucleated cells, counts were estimated from reference gene primer amplification. Clones were read by immunoSEQ multiplex PCR, and TCRdb kept only the in-frame ones, dropping some. D and trimming come from the DNA, and the V and J calls and clone size come from that table. The table includes a few hundred thousand clones, around 88% detected once. This CDR3 region has 13 residues. Germline V CDR1 and CDR2: SGHRS, YFSETQ. V was clipped by 6 bases and J by 2 bases, with 12 bases between them.

The sample comprised PBMCs or T cells enriched from blood (not recorded which). The V call is TRBV5-1, the J call TRBJ2-7, with a tentative D call TRBD2 (5 bases). The receptor comes from a woman aged 40 to 49 with acute COVID-19. The CDR3 sequence: CASTPGITYEQYF. CDR3 DNA sequence: TGCGCCAGCACCCCGGGGATTACCTACGAGCAGTACTTC.